These 14 T cell receptor beta chains came from one sample sequenced in a study of blood T cell repertoires in COVID-19. Assay used: immunoSEQ multiplex PCR; TCRdb lists only in-frame clones, some missing. The profile shows 450,000 or so clones, about nine tenths of them singletons. The specimen was peripheral blood. These receptor sequences come from a woman aged 40 to 50 with COVID-19, enrolled during active disease.

The V gene is TRBV27, the J gene TRBJ2-2; 12 nucleotides align to TRBD2. The CDR3 runs to 15 residues. With V trimmed by 3 bases and J by 6 bases, 2 bases remained unmatched. Germline V CDR1 and CDR2: MNHEY, SMNVEV (reference sequence). The CDR3 protein is CASSLTSGSSGELFF. The DNA of the CDR3 is TGTGCCAGCAGTTTGACTAGCGGGAGTTCCGGGGAGCTGTTTTTT.

This rearrangement joins TRBV28 to TRBJ2-1; D is ambiguous. CDR1 MDHEN and CDR2 SYDVKM come from the germline V gene. Trimming stripped 4 bases from V and 4 bases from J, with 5 bases between. CDR3 length: 12 residues. The CDR3 sequence is CASSSYYNEQFF. CDR3 sequence (DNA): TGTGCCAGCAGTTCTTATTACAATGAGCAGTTCTTC.

The chain combines TRBV7-9 with TRBJ1-6, with TRBD1 matching over 7 bases. Losses at the gene ends were 3 bases for V and 8 bases for J; bases not matched to a gene: 1. This CDR3 has 13 residues. Germline V gene sequence: CDR1 SEHNR, CDR2 FQNEAQ (reference sequence). This chain's CDR3 is CASSFTGDSPLHF. The CDR3 DNA sequence: TGTGCCAGCAGCTTCACAGGGGATTCACCCCTCCACTTT.

The V and J genes are TRBV25-1 and TRBJ2-1; D is uncertain. CDR3 length: 14 residues. Trimming pared 7 bases from V and 8 bases from J, leaving 18 bases between. The V gene's germline CDR1 is MGHDK and CDR2 SYGVNS. CDR3 nucleotides: TGTGCCAGCATATTCTGGTCAGAAAGCGATGAGCAGTTCTTC. Protein product: CASIFWSESDEQFF.

This rearrangement joins TRBV9 to TRBJ1-3; tentatively, D is TRBD1 (6 bases). CDR1 and CDR2 from the germline V gene are SGDLS and YYNGEE. The CDR3 loop spans 17 amino acids. V lost 0 bases to trimming and J lost 0 bases, with 13 bases between them. CDR3 nucleotide sequence: TGTGCCAGCAGCGTAGGTTGGGGGCTCGACTCTGGAAACACCATATATTTT. Translated: CASSVGWGLDSGNTIYF.

The J gene is TRBJ2-7, the V gene TRBV7-2; 11 bases are a match to TRBD2. This CDR3 is built from 18 residues. The V segment lost 1 base and the J segment 0 bases; nucleotides outside the gene matches: 8. CDR1 SGHTA and CDR2 FQGNSA come from the germline V gene. Here the CDR3 reads CASSLVGLAGGFSYEQYF. Written as DNA, the CDR3 is TGTGCCAGCAGCTTAGTTGGGCTAGCGGGGGGATTCTCCTACGAGCAGTACTTC.

The chain uses TRBV4-2 and TRBJ1-1, with D uncertain. Per germline, CDR1 LGHNA and CDR2 YNFKEQ. The CDR3 length is 15 residues. Trimming took 4 bases from V and 4 from J, leaving 16 bases between them. In DNA, the CDR3 is TGTGCCAGCAGCCGATCGCCAACAGAGCCCACTGAAGCTTTCTTT. This encodes CASSRSPTEPTEAFF.

This chain uses TRBV27 with TRBJ2-7; 10 bases map to TRBD2. The ends lost 6 bases at V and 3 bases at J; junction bases unmatched: 8. Germline loops: CDR1 MNHEY, CDR2 SMNVEV (reference sequence). The length of the CDR3 is 15 residues. The CDR3 region is CASRDHSGGFYEQYF. The CDR3 DNA reads as TGTGCCAGCAGGGACCATAGCGGGGGGTTCTACGAGCAGTACTTC.

The CDR3 region is CASSSTVYGSATDTQYF. As DNA, the CDR3 is TGTGCCAGCAGTTCCACCGTTTACGGGTCGGCCACAGATACGCAGTATTTT. V usage is TRBV27 and J usage is TRBJ2-3; D remains unclear. CDR3 length equals 17 residues. CDR1 is MNHEY and CDR2 is SMNVEV in the germline V gene (reference sequence). V gave up 4 bases and J gave up 2 bases, with 19 bases separating them.

This chain uses TRBV30 with TRBJ2-7; D uncertain. The V gene lost 0 bases and the J gene lost 7 bases, with 13 bases spanning the gap. Germline values: CDR1 GTSNPN, CDR2 SVGIG (reference sequence). This CDR3 region has 13 residues. CDR3 amino acids: CAWSVSSSLEQYF. Written as DNA, the CDR3 is TGTGCCTGGAGTGTATCTTCCTCTTTAGAGCAGTACTTC.

A single count supports this clone. This chain's CDR3 is CASIGLRYRGTEAFF. The CDR3 nucleotides are TGCGCCAGCATCGGCCTCCGTTACAGGGGTACTGAAGCTTTCTTT. The chain couples TRBV10-2 to TRBJ1-1; 7 bases are a match to TRBD1. The CDR3 is 15 amino acids. V dropped 7 bases and J dropped 5; count of bases not matched to a gene: 13. Germline lookup yields CDR1 WSHSY and CDR2 SAAADI.

The chain is built from TRBV7-3 and TRBJ2-6, with 9 bases matching TRBD1. The germline V gene has CDR1 SGHTA and CDR2 FQGTGA. V dropped 9 bases and J dropped 4; count of bases not matched to a gene: 7. The CDR3 covers 15 residues. CDR3 nucleotide sequence: TGTGCCAGTGGGACAGGGCTTGCCGGGGCCAACGTCCTGACTTTC. It translates to CASGTGLAGANVLTF. Looking up the rest from reference TRBV7-3 and TRBJ2-6 gives the full variable domain: GAGVSQTPSNKVTEKGKYVELRCDPISGHTALYWYRQSLGQGPEFLIYFQGTGAADDSGLPNDRFFAVRPEGSVSTLKIQRTERGDSAVYLCASGTGLAGANVLTFGAGSRLTVL.

This sequence joins TRBV5-6 and TRBJ2-7, with 9 bases identical to TRBD1. J lost 3 bases, V lost 2 bases, and 3 bases had no gene match. The length of the CDR3 is 14 residues. Germline lookup yields CDR1 SGHDT and CDR2 YYEEEE. CDR3 loop: CASSFGDRVYEQYF. In DNA, the CDR3 is TGTGCCAGCAGCTTCGGGGACAGGGTCTACGAGCAGTACTTC.

The chain combines TRBV7-2 with TRBJ2-7; 10 bases map to TRBD2. The germline gives CDR1 SGHTA, CDR2 FQGNSA. Trimming cost V 1 base and J 2 bases; bases outside gene matches: 2. This CDR3 region has 15 residues. DNA of the CDR3: TGTGCCAGCAGCTTAGAGAGCGGGAGGGCCTACGAGCAGTACTTC. It translates to CASSLESGRAYEQYF.